A selection of T cell receptor beta chains follows, all from one sample in a study of cytomegalovirus exposure and HLA in healthy donors. Only in-frame clones appear in the TCRdb table, and some are missing; sequencing was by immunoSEQ multiplex PCR. The sample consists of some 200,000 clones, about 9.4% of them appearing once. Sequencing was carried out using PBMCs. The receptors originated from a woman in her 30s in good health and CMV-seropositive. Both conserved end residues are part of each CDR3. A D gene is named only where the DNA matches it firmly. Where a row states a size, it is once, few, many or the class of an expanded clone; other rows omit it.

>few|TRBJ2-1|TRBV19|TRBD2
TGTGCCAGTAGTCCAATAGCGGGTAGCTCCTACAATGAGCAGTTCTTC
CASSPIAGSSYNEQFF
>few|TRBJ1-2|TRBV5-4|-
TGTGCCAGCAGCTTTGCCTTTGAGGGCTACACCTTC
CASSFAFEGYTF
>few|TRBJ1-5|TRBV27|TRBD1
TGTGCCAGCAGTCCCGGACAGGTCTCACGGCTCCAGCATTTT
CASSPGQVSRLQHF
>-|TRBJ2-7|TRBV7-2|TRBD1
TGTGCCAGCAGCTTAGCGGTGGGACAGAAGCAGTACTTC
CASSLAVGQKQYF
>few|TRBJ2-1|TRBV29-1|TRBD1
TGCAGCGTGCGCAAGCCAACCAGACAGGGCGGTGAGCAGTTCTTC
CSVRKPTRQGGEQFF
>few|TRBJ1-2|TRBV30|-
TGTGCCTGGAGTCGCGGGTCCTCAGCCTATGGCTACACCTTC
CAWSRGSSAYGYTF
>few|TRBJ1-1|TRBV2|-
TGTGCCACAAAAAGGGAGGTCGGCACTGAAGCTTTCTTT
CATKREVGTEAFF
>-|TRBJ1-4|TRBV15|TRBD1
TGTGCCACCAGCAGAGACCTGGACAGGAATGAAAAACTGTTTTTT
CATSRDLDRNEKLFF
>-|TRBJ1-2|TRBV2|-
TGTGCCAGCAGTAACAGGGCTAACTATGGCTACACCTTC
CASSNRANYGYTF
>-|TRBJ2-1|TRBV9|-
TGTGCCAGCAGATCATTGACTGATTACAATGAGCAGTTCTTC
CASRSLTDYNEQFF
>-|TRBJ1-2|TRBV6-7|-
TGTGCCAGCACCTCGGGTGTGCAAGGCTACCCCTTC
CASTSGVQGYPF
>-|TRBJ2-3|TRBV9|TRBD1
TGTGCCAGCAGCGTACTTGGACAGGGGGGGATAGATACGCAGTATTTT
CASSVLGQGGIDTQYF
>-|TRBJ2-1|TRBV27|TRBD2
TGTGCCAGCAGTTTAGTAGGACTAGCTAGGGATGAGCAGTTCTTC
CASSLVGLARDEQFF
>few|TRBJ2-7|TRBV2|-
TGTGCCAGCAGTGCCTCGGCAGGGTCCTACGAGCAGTACTTC
CASSASAGSYEQYF
>-|TRBJ2-3|TRBV29-1|-
TGCAGCGTACTCCGCTCCGGGACTCACCAGTGGACAGATACGCAGTATTTT
CSVLRSGTHQWTDTQYF
>-|TRBJ2-5|TRBV11-2|TRBD2
TGTGCCAGCAGCTTTAATAGCGGGAGGTTGGAGACCCAGTACTTC
CASSFNSGRLETQYF
>few|TRBJ1-1|TRBV5-1|TRBD1
TGCGCCAGCAGCTTGGCAGGGGGCTCGACAACTGAAGCTTTCTTT
CASSLAGGSTTEAFF
>-|TRBJ2-3|TRBV6-1|TRBD2
TGTGCCAGTGAGAGCGGGGCGCGGGGAGATACGCAGTATTTT
CASESGARGDTQYF
>few|TRBJ1-5|TRBV2|-
TGTGCCAGCAGTGAAGGCGGTCCCAGCAATCAGCCCCAGCATTTT
CASSEGGPSNQPQHF
>few|TRBJ2-2|TRBV6-5|-
TGTGCCAGCAAGGCAGGATTCACCGGGGAGCTGTTTTTT
CASKAGFTGELFF
>-|TRBJ2-3|TRBV7-9|-
TGTGCCAGCAGCTCGGGACTCGGCACAGATACGCAGTATTTT
CASSSGLGTDTQYF
>few|TRBJ2-4|TRBV18|TRBD1
TGTGCCAGCTCACTTGGACAGGTCGGGGACATTCAGTACTTC
CASSLGQVGDIQYF
>-|TRBJ1-2|TRBV29-1|TRBD1
TGCAGCGTTGAGGGACAGGGTATTAGCTACACCTTC
CSVEGQGISYTF
>-|TRBJ1-1|TRBV2|-
TGTGCCAGCAGTTTCCAGGGAGGGTATGAAGCTTTCTTT
CASSFQGGYEAFF
>few|TRBJ2-4|TRBV14|-
TGTGCCAGCAGCCAAGTTGGGTACAGGAACATTCAGTACTTC
CASSQVGYRNIQYF
>-|TRBJ1-2|TRBV4-1|TRBD1
TGCGCCAGCAGCCCTAGGGGACAGTCCTTCTATGGCTACACCTTC
CASSPRGQSFYGYTF
>-|TRBJ1-3|TRBV5-5|TRBD1
TGTGCCAGCAGCTCCCGGGACAGGGATCAGGTATTCGGAAACACCATATATTTT
CASSSRDRDQVFGNTIYF
>few|TRBJ2-5|TRBV7-8|TRBD1
TGTGCCAGCAGCTTAGCTTATAGGTGGGACAGGGTGATCAGGGAGACCCAGTACTTC
CASSLAYRWDRVIRETQYF
>few|TRBJ2-7|TRBV5-1|-
TGCGCCAGCAGCTCACAGGGCAGCTCCTACGAGCAGTACTTC
CASSSQGSSYEQYF
>few|TRBJ1-3|TRBV19|TRBD1
TGTGCCAGCAGTGCGGGACAGGGTCGTTCTGGAAACACCATATATTTT
CASSAGQGRSGNTIYF
>-|TRBJ2-7|TRBV4-1|-
TGCGCCAGCAGCCAAGGGCGGCCAGAACACGAGCAGTACTTC
CASSQGRPEHEQYF
>few|TRBJ2-1|TRBV7-6|TRBD2
TGTGCCAGCAGCTTAGAACCTCAGCGGGAGAGCTACAATGAGCAGTTCTTC
CASSLEPQRESYNEQFF
>-|TRBJ2-1|TRBV5-8|-
TGTGCCAGCGAAGGAGAGGTTTACGATGAGCAGTTCTTC
CASEGEVYDEQFF
>-|TRBJ2-7|TRBV6-1|TRBD2
TGTGCCAGCAGTGAAGTCGGGACTAGCGTTGGGTACGAGCAGTACTTC
CASSEVGTSVGYEQYF
>few|TRBJ2-5|TRBV5-6|-
TGTGCCAGCAGCTTGGGAGGGTTACAAGAGACCCAGTACTTC
CASSLGGLQETQYF